Sequencing of this T cell receptor beta chain was carried out in a study of cytomegalovirus exposure and HLA in healthy donors. PCR used 60 Vbeta primers and 13 Jbeta primers. The assay was immunoSEQ multiplex PCR, and TCRdb's table has in-frame clones only and misses some. Of around 110,000 clones listed, around 80% are singletons. CDR1 and CDR2 (germline): SEHNR, FQNEAQ (reference sequence). V shed 4 bases and J 3 bases; nucleotides not matched to a gene: 10. The CDR3 length is 16 residues. Sequenced input: PBMCs. The clonotype was recovered from a man aged 25-45 years in good health and CMV-seropositive. The gene calls are TRBV7-9 and TRBJ2-7, with TRBD1 matching 9 bases. The CDR3 spells CASSSTPGTGFYEQYF. CDR3 sequence (DNA): TGTGCCAGCAGCTCCACGCCCGGGACAGGGTTCTACGAGCAGTACTTC.